The clone carrying this TCR beta chain has a count of ten or more. Its matching antigen is unknown. The sample belongs to a study of CD8 T cells in ankylosing spondylitis. Broader study findings: Matched ankylosing spondylitis synovial fluid reportedly contained a significantly enriched population of disease-linked clones. Clones linked to disease, bearing a CD8+ phenotype, were relatively rare in peripheral blood. The study identified a TCR beta motif of under 10 highly homologous variants that appeared characteristic of ankylosing spondylitis blood. Some motif variants were previously reported in reactive arthritis synovial fluid and blood.

This CDR3 has 15 residues. Germline V gene data show CDR1 as MGHRA and CDR2 as YSYEKL. V trimming: 3 bases; J trimming: 3 bases; junction bases outside the gene matches: 4. TCRdb re-called the 5' RACE reads with MiXCR, one entry per CDR3 protein. The table records 210,000 or so distinct CDR3 sequences, roughly 26% of them present only once. The TCR comes from a male donor with ankylosing spondylitis or in good health (not recorded which). The material sequenced was blood, either unsorted or a sorted T cell fraction (not recorded which). The chain joins TRBV4-1 to TRBJ2-3, with TRBD1 matching over 9 bases. The CDR3, as DNA: TGCGCCAGCAGCCAGTGGGACAGGGCGACAGATACGCAGTATTTT. Its protein is CASSQWDRATDTQYF.